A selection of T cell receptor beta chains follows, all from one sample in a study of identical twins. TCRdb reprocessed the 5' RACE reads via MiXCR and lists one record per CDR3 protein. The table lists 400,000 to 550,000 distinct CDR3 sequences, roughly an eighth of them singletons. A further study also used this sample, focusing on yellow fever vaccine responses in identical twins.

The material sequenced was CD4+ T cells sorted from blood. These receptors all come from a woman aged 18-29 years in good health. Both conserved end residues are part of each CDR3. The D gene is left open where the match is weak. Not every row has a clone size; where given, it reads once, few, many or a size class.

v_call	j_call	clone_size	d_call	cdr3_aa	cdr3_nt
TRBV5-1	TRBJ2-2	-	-	CASSLLAPSGELFF	TGCGCCAGCAGCTTACTCGCCCCCTCCGGGGAGCTGTTTTTT
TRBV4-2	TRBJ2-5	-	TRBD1	CASSPSGDRGPETQYF	TGTGCCAGCAGCCCCTCCGGGGACAGGGGGCCAGAGACCCAGTACTTC
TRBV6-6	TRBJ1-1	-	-	CASMGAGEAFF	TGTGCCAGCATGGGCGCGGGTGAAGCTTTCTTT
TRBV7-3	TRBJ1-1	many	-	CASSFGMNTEAFF	TGTGCCAGCAGCTTCGGCATGAACACTGAAGCTTTCTTT
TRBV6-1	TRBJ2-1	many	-	CASWRGTSSYNEQFF	TGTGCCAGCTGGAGAGGGACGAGCTCCTACAATGAGCAGTTCTTC
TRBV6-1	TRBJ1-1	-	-	CASFTGGSYTEAFF	TGTGCCAGCTTTACGGGGGGCTCTTACACTGAAGCTTTCTTT
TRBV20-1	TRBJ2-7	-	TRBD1	CSARTHTGALGEQYF	TGCAGTGCTAGAACACACACAGGGGCGCTCGGCGAGCAGTACTTC
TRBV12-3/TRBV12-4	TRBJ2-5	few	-	CASRGTAGTQYF	TGTGCCAGCAGAGGGACAGCGGGGACCCAGTACTTC
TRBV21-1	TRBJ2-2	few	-	CASSQRGIGELFF	TGTGCCAGCAGCCAGAGGGGCATCGGGGAGCTGTTTTTT
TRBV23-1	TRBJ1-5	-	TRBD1	CASRQGYQPQHF	TGCGCCAGCAGACAGGGGTATCAGCCCCAGCATTTT
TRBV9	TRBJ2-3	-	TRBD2	CASSAPGTSRDTQYF	TGTGCCAGCAGCGCGCCCGGGACTAGCAGGGATACGCAGTATTTT
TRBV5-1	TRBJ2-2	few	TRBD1	CASTRQGAGTGELFF	TGCGCCAGCACCCGACAGGGGGCGGGCACCGGGGAGCTGTTTTTT
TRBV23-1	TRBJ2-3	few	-	CASSQSDYTESTDTQYF	TGCGCCAGCAGTCAATCTGATTACACTGAAAGCACAGATACGCAGTATTTT
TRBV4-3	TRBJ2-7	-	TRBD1	CASSLISGQGANEQYF	TGCGCCAGCAGCCTCATCTCCGGACAGGGGGCCAACGAGCAGTACTTC
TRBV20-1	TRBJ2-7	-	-	CSAAGDLGEQYF	TGCAGTGCGGCCGGGGACCTCGGCGAGCAGTACTTC